This TCR beta chain appears in the sequencing data of a study of regulatory T cells in long-lasting Graves disease. Germline V gives CDR1 SGHNT, CDR2 YENEEA. The CDR3 covers 14 residues. Unmatched junction bases numbered 3, after V lost 2 bases and J lost 6 bases. iRepertoire HTBI primers and Arm-PCR of CDR3 regions built TCR beta libraries. TCRdb reanalysed the multiplex PCR reads using MiXCR and keeps one entry per CDR3 protein. Of roughly 440,000 distinct CDR3 sequences listed, roughly 15% were seen once; the top ten hold 20% to 25%. This clonotype has a handful of counts. Time point here: newly diagnosed GD, antithyroid drugs for less than 3 months. Isolated PBMC RNA provided the starting material for the TCR library. This sample was shared with a second study, whose subject was T cells in Graves' hyperthyroidism and ophthalmopathy.

This receptor was taken from a woman between 18 and 29 years old with Graves disease. Specimen: peripheral blood mononuclear cells (PBMCs), collected at new diagnosis, from a patient treated with antithyroid drugs. The chain is built from TRBV11-3 and TRBJ2-2; 7 bases are shared with TRBD2. This CDR3 is CASSLRTRPGELFF. In nucleotides, the CDR3 is TGTGCCAGCAGCTTAAGGACTAGGCCCGGGGAGCTGTTTTTT.